This T cell receptor (beta chain) was found in a study of blood T cell repertoires in COVID-19 (dated by TCRdb to between 2020 and 2021). A note on the overall study: Collaborator samples came from the United States, Italy and Spain and covered acute and convalescent phases of COVID-19. The material from the prospective study consisted of cDNA or gDNA derived from T cells, B-cell-depleted T cells, or PBMCs. Deeply sampled blood TCRbeta repertoires from subjects exposed to, actively infected with, or recovered from COVID-19 were included in the dataset. The repertoires were released in a freely available public database intended as a resource for research on the immune response to SARS-CoV-2. The samples were drawn from two sources: the first 160 participants of the ongoing ImmuneRACE study, and about 1,300 subjects contributed by 6 global collaborators. Sample metadata almost always included a de-identified subject ID, COVID-19 status, age in years and sex. Where available, HLA class I and class II types were obtained from metadata supplied by the sample provider rather than from assay-based typing.

Summary of the overall study and its limitations: The quantity of clinical and demographic metadata differed by source and by participant and was supplied without curation.

TCRbeta CDR3 regions were amplified from genomic DNA using the immunoSEQ Assay, a bias-controlled multiplex PCR. In the paper's pipeline: Within the assay, amplification of reference gene primers was used to estimate how many nucleated cells each sample contained. To quantify the absolute abundance of each unique TCRbeta CDR3 rearrangement, sequence reads were collapsed and filtered. For each sample, productive Simpson clonality was calculated by taking the square root of Simpson's diversity index across productive rearrangements. TCRdb re-hosts the immuneACCESS table, in-frame sequences only. Its copies lack some clones; in the studies checked, an unresolved V gene accounts for under half of them, and the cause for the rest is not known. That table supplies the V and J calls and clone size; D and trimming were determined from the DNA. The sample has about 80,000 clones on record, about four fifths of them singletons. The ten largest clones capture just over 20% of the sample.

Collaborating institutions collected whole blood in K2EDTA tubes following their own protocols. For TCRbeta analysis, collaborator samples were shipped as frozen whole blood, as isolated PBMCs, or as DNA extracted from either sample type. Trimming at the junction amounts to 7 bases on V and 4 bases on J, and the germline ends lie 13 bases apart. From cysteine to phenylalanine, the CDR3 is 12 amino acids long. Only the CDR3 DNA is retained, 36 bases long and in frame from the first base. From a lookup of the germline V gene (reference sequence), CDR1 and CDR2 are GTSNPN and SVGIG. About this clone itself: The specificity of this receptor is unknown. Per-nucleotide qualities are absent, and no much larger clonotype sits a single base away.

The V and J segments used are TRBV30 and TRBJ1-2; the D gene cannot be resolved reliably. The clonotype was recovered from a human donor in a cohort sampled during active COVID-19. Sequencing was performed on peripheral blood. This receptor carries the CDR3 CAFSPGIYGYTF. The nucleotide sequence reads as follows: TGTGCCTTCAGCCCGGGGATCTATGGCTACACCTTC.